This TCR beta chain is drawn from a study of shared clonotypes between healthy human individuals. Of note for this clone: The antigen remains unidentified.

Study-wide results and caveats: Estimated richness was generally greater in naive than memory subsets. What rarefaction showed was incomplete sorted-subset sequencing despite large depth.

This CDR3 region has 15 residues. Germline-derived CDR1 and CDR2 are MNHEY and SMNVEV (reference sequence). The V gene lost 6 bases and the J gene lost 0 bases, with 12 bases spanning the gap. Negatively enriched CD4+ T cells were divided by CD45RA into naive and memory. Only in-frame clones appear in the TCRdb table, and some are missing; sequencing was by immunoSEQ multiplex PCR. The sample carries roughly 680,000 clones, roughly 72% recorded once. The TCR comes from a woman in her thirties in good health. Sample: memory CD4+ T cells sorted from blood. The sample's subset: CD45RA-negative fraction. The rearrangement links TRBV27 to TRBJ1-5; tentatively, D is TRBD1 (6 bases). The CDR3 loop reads CASRRGHHSNQPQHF. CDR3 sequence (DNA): TGTGCCAGCAGACGGGGACACCATAGCAATCAGCCCCAGCATTTT.